The 10 T cell receptor beta chains below come from one sample, sequenced in a study of identical twins. A single record per CDR3 protein comes from TCRdb applying MiXCR to the 5' RACE reads. The sample shows some 760,000 distinct CDR3 sequences, over 15% of them seen only once. Separately, the same data were catalogued under a study of T cells expressing NK-cell markers.

Source material: PBMCs. These receptors were obtained from a young woman in good health.

This chain connects TRBV2 to TRBJ1-1, with 10 bases matching TRBD1. Germline V gene lookup returns CDR1 SNHLY and CDR2 FYNNEI. This CDR3 spans 15 amino acids. The J segment lost 3 bases and the V segment lost 10 bases, leaving 11 bases of the junction unmatched. CDR3 sequence: CANVPGQGKYTEAFF. In nucleotides, the CDR3 is TGTGCCAACGTCCCGGGACAGGGGAAGTACACTGAAGCTTTCTTT. Based on the CDR3 plus reference TRBV2 and TRBJ1-1, the full variable domain is EPEVTQTPSHQVTQMGQEVILRCVPISNHLYFYWYRQILGQKVEFLVSFYNNEISEKSEIFDDQFSVERPDGSNFTLKIRSTKLEDSAMYFCANVPGQGKYTEAFFGQGTRLTVV.

This clonotype was counted only a few times. V is TRBV20-1 and J is TRBJ2-3; 9 positions match TRBD2. Trimming cost V 7 bases and J 1 base; bases outside gene matches: 12. This CDR3 comprises 16 residues. Germline CDR1 DFQATT, CDR2 SNEGSKA (reference sequence). CDR3 residues: CSGITAGGRGTDTQYF. CDR3 bases: TGCAGTGGGATTACAGCGGGAGGACGCGGCACAGATACGCAGTATTTT.

This clonotype has a handful of counts. The chain has TRBV29-1 and TRBJ1-1, with 12 bases fitting TRBD1. CDR3 size: 14 residues. In germline, CDR1 is SQVTM, CDR2 ANQGSEA. With V trimmed by 3 bases and J by 10 bases, 9 bases remained unmatched. As DNA, the CDR3 is TGCAGCGTTGAGATTGGGACAGGGGGCGCGGTAGCTTTCTTT. Its protein is CSVEIGTGGAVAFF.

This clonotype has at least ten counts. This chain's CDR3 is CASRAGGGNEQFF. The CDR3 bases are TGTGCCAGTAGAGCGGGAGGAGGCAATGAGCAGTTCTTC. This rearrangement joins TRBV7-2 to TRBJ2-1, with 9 bases fitting TRBD2. Germline values: CDR1 SGHTA, CDR2 FQGNSA. There are 13 residues in the CDR3. V lost 9 bases and J lost 6; bases outside the gene matches: 6. Full variable domain (missing parts from reference TRBV7-2 and TRBJ2-1): GAGVSQSPSNKVTEKGKDVELRCDPISGHTALYWYRQSLGQGLEFLIYFQGNSAPDKSGLPSDRFSAERTGGSVSTLTIQRTQQEDSAVYLCASRAGGGNEQFFGPGTRLTVL.

V is TRBV4-3 and J is TRBJ1-5; D is undetermined. Germline V gene data show CDR1 as LGHNA and CDR2 as YSLEER. With 0 bases removed from V and 6 bases from J, the gap between germline ends came to 12 bases. The CDR3 is 15 residues long. In DNA form, the CDR3 reads TGCGCCAGCAGCCAAGATGGGCGGCCCTCTCAGCCCCAGCATTTT. Translating gives CASSQDGRPSQPQHF.

This sequence joins TRBV12-3 or TRBV12-4 and TRBJ2-1, with D hard to call. This CDR3 has 14 amino acids. V dropped 2 bases and J dropped 1 base, with 6 bases sitting between them. The CDR3 spells CASSLLTSYNEQFF. CDR3 nucleotides: TGTGCCAGCAGTTTATTAACATCCTACAATGAGCAGTTCTTC.

The chain links TRBV12-3 or TRBV12-4 to TRBJ2-7, with D possibly being TRBD1 or TRBD2 (5 bases each). The CDR3 length is 15 residues. Deletions cut 5 bases from V and 3 bases from J, with 17 bases between. DNA of the CDR3: TGTGCCAGCAGTCAGGACACTAGGTACGACTACGAGCAGTACTTC. It yields the protein CASSQDTRYDYEQYF.

The chain uses TRBV20-1 and TRBJ1-2, with no clear D. CDR1 is DFQATT and CDR2 is SNEGSKA in the germline V gene (reference sequence). This CDR3 is 13 amino acids long. V lost 2 bases and J lost 4, with 11 bases in between. The CDR3 loop is CSARRVLGYGYTF. CDR3 sequence (DNA): TGCAGTGCTAGACGGGTACTAGGCTATGGCTACACCTTC.

CDR3 amino acids: CASSQDLRGVYEQYF. The CDR3 DNA is TGTGCCAGCAGCCAAGATTTGCGGGGGGTCTACGAGCAGTACTTC. The gene calls are TRBV4-2 and TRBJ2-7; 8 nucleotides match TRBD2. The CDR3 length is 15 residues. V lost 0 bases to trimming and J lost 3 bases; unmatched junction nucleotides: 4. Germline V lookup: CDR1 LGHNA, CDR2 YNFKEQ.

This clonotype was detected only a few times. V gene TRBV24-1 combines with J gene TRBJ2-3; 9 bases agree with TRBD1. The germline gives CDR1 KGHDR, CDR2 SFDVKD. This CDR3 spans 15 amino acids. V was pared by 2 bases and J by 6 bases, with 5 bases of the junction left unmatched. The CDR3 here is CATSDSQGAGDTQYF. DNA of the CDR3: TGTGCCACCAGTGATTCACAGGGGGCTGGGGATACGCAGTATTTT.